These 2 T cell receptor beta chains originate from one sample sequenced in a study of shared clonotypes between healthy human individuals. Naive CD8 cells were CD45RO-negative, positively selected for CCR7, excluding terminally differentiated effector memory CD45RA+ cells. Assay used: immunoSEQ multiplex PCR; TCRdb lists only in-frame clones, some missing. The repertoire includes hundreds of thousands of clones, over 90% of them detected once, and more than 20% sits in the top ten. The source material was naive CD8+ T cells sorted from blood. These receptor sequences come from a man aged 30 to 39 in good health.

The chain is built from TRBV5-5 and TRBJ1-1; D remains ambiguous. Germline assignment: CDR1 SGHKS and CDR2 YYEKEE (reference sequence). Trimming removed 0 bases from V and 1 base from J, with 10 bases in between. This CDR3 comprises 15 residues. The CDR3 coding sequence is TGTGCCAGCAGCTTGGGACCGCCCAAGAACACTGAAGCTTTCTTT. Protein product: CASSLGPPKNTEAFF.

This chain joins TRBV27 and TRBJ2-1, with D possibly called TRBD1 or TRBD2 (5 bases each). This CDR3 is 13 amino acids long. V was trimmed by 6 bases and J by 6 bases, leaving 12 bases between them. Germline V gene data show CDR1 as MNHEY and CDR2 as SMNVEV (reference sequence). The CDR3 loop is CASSLERGNEQFF. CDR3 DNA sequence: TGTGCCAGCAGCCTCGAGAGGGGCAATGAGCAGTTCTTC.